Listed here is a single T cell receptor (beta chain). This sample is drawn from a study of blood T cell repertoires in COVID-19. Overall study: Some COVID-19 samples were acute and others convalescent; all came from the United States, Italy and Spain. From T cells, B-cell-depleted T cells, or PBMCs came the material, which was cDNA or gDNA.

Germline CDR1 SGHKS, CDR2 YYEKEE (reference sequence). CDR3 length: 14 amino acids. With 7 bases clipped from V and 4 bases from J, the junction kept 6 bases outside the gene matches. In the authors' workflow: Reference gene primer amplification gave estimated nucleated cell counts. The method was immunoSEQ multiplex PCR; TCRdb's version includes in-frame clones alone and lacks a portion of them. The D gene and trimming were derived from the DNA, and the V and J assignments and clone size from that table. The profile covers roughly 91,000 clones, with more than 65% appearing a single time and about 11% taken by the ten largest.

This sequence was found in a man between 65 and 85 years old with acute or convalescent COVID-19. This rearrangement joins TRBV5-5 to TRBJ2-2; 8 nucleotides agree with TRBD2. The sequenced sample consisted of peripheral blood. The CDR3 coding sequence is TGTGCCAGCCGACTAGCGTATCTCACCGGGGAGCTGTTTTTT. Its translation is CASRLAYLTGELFF.